Shown below are 24 T cell receptor beta chains from a single sample sequenced in a study of T cell repertoires in cytomegalovirus infection. Using its own MiXCR run on the reads, TCRdb lists one record per CDR3 protein. The sample records hundreds of thousands of distinct CDR3 sequences, around a tenth being singletons. The sequencing input was PBMCs. These receptors originate from a human donor in good health (CMV status not recorded). Some clones in this sample may be carry-over from other donors' samples.

This clonotype came up many times. In DNA, the CDR3 is TGTGCCAGCAGTTTACTAGCGGGAGAAGAGACCCAGTACTTC. Protein: CASSLLAGEETQYF. The chain carries TRBV28 and TRBJ2-5; 10 bases map to TRBD2. Trimming at V came to 2 bases and at J to 3 bases, leaving 0 bases not matched to a gene. From germline, CDR1 is MDHEN and CDR2 SYDVKM. The CDR3 totals 14 residues.

This clonotype was seen at least ten times. The V call is TRBV6-1, the J call TRBJ1-1, with D possibly TRBD1 on 6 matching bases. Germline V CDR1 and CDR2: MNHNS, SASEGT. CDR3 length equals 16 residues. V gave up 5 bases and J gave up 0 bases, with 16 bases separating them. CDR3 in DNA: TGTGCCAGCAGTTACGGGGGCAGCGGGATGAACACTGAAGCTTTCTTT. Translation: CASSYGGSGMNTEAFF.

This clonotype is termed medium-sized. V gene TRBV28 combines with J gene TRBJ2-7; TRBD2 aligns across 12 bases. This CDR3 region has 15 residues. Losses at the gene ends were 6 bases for V and 6 bases for J; bases not matched to a gene: 9. CDR1 is MDHEN and CDR2 is SYDVKM in the germline V gene. In DNA form, the CDR3 reads TGTGCCAGCAGACCTACTAGCGGGAGGCCGGGCGAGCAGTACTTC. It is translated as CASRPTSGRPGEQYF.

The chain is built from TRBV4-1 and TRBJ2-1; 7 bases align to TRBD2. The CDR3 consists of 13 residues. Germline lookup yields CDR1 MGHRA and CDR2 YSYEKL. The V segment lost 3 bases and the J segment 4 bases; nucleotides outside the gene matches: 0. The CDR3 region is CASSQGLYNEQFF. The CDR3 nucleotides are TGCGCCAGCAGCCAGGGACTATACAATGAGCAGTTCTTC.

Many counts were recorded for this clonotype. As DNA, the CDR3 is TGCGCCAGCAGCCAGGGGACGGGCGACAATGAGCAGTTCTTC. Its protein is CASSQGTGDNEQFF. The chain uses TRBV4-3 and TRBJ2-1, with D possibly being TRBD1 or TRBD2 (5 bases each). Trimming left V 3 bases short and J 5 bases short, with 11 bases between. This CDR3 contains 14 residues. Germline CDR1 and CDR2: LGHNA and YSLEER.

This clonotype was picked up a small number of times. The rearrangement joins TRBV7-8 to TRBJ1-5; TRBD1 is a possible D gene (5 bases). This CDR3 has 18 residues. Germline CDR1 is SGHVS and CDR2 is FQNEAQ. V was clipped by 2 bases and J by 1 base, with 18 bases between them. CDR3 region: CASSLYVGTEMSNQPQHF. DNA of the CDR3: TGTGCCAGCAGCTTATATGTGGGGACGGAGATGAGCAATCAGCCCCAGCATTTT.

There are many counts of this clonotype. This chain connects TRBV28 to TRBJ2-1, with a possible D match to TRBD2 (5 bases). This CDR3 has 13 amino acids. CDR1 and CDR2 from the germline V gene are MDHEN and SYDVKM. Deletions cut 4 bases from V and 8 bases from J, with 12 bases between. The CDR3 DNA reads as TGTGCCAGCAGTTCGTATAGCGCGTATGAGCAGTTCTTC. Protein product: CASSSYSAYEQFF.

Regarding this clonotype: This may arise from a read error, as a much more abundant clone is one base away. The gene calls are TRBV12-3 or TRBV12-4 and TRBJ1-5; a weak D match, TRBD1 (5 bases). The CDR3 runs to 15 residues. Deletions cut 5 bases from V and 5 bases from J, with 16 bases between. The chain's CDR3 is CASSAGSVPHQPQHF. The DNA of the CDR3 is TGTGCCAGCAGTGCAGGGAGTGTACCCCATCAGCCCCAGCATTTT.

This clonotype was seen repeatedly, ten times or more. J is TRBJ2-1 and V is TRBV4-3; possibly TRBD2 for D (6 bases). In germline, CDR1 is LGHNA, CDR2 YSLEER. The germline V and J ends were trimmed by 0 bases and 0 bases, with 15 bases remaining between them. This CDR3 region has 18 residues. The CDR3: CASSQEGAGVSSYNEQFF. In DNA, the CDR3 is TGCGCCAGCAGCCAAGAGGGAGCGGGTGTTAGCTCCTACAATGAGCAGTTCTTC.

This chain links TRBV23-1 with TRBJ1-5; D not resolved. TRBV23-1 is an open reading frame, and its role is uncertain. Trimming removed 4 bases from V and 0 bases from J, with 22 bases in between. This CDR3 spans 19 amino acids. This chain's CDR3 is CASSRFRRNMGNSNQPQHF. CDR3 DNA sequence: TGCGCCAGCAGTCGGTTTAGGCGGAACATGGGCAATAGCAATCAGCCCCAGCATTTT.

This clonotype was seen only a few times. The chain couples TRBV15 to TRBJ2-7; 8 nucleotides match TRBD1. The length of the CDR3 is 15 residues. Germline V gene lookup returns CDR1 LNHNV and CDR2 YYDKDF (reference sequence). J gave up 3 bases and V 1 base, and 5 bases lay outside the gene matches. The CDR3 reads CATSRGSTGGYEQYF. The CDR3 DNA sequence: TGTGCCACCAGCAGAGGGTCCACAGGGGGCTACGAGCAGTACTTC.

This clonotype was observed many times. The V call is TRBV7-2, the J call TRBJ1-2; D unresolved. The CDR3 totals 14 residues. Germline V gene sequence: CDR1 SGHTA, CDR2 FQGNSA. Trimming took off 5 bases at V and 8 bases at J, with 18 bases between the two ends. CDR3 region: CASSPTSLQRGYTF. DNA of the CDR3: TGTGCCAGCAGCCCCACGTCCCTCCAACGGGGCTACACCTTC.

This clonotype was counted at least ten times. The chain couples TRBV7-2 to TRBJ1-2, with 7 bases that match TRBD1. The CDR3 loop spans 14 amino acids. With 4 bases clipped from V and 1 base from J, the junction kept 3 bases outside the gene matches. The V gene's germline CDR1 is SGHTA and CDR2 FQGNSA. CDR3 in DNA: TGTGCCAGCAGCTCGCACAGGGGTAACTATGGCTACACCTTC. It specifies CASSSHRGNYGYTF.

This clonotype occurred a few times. This rearrangement joins TRBV28 to TRBJ1-5; D uncertain. CDR3 length: 14 amino acids. The germline CDR1 and CDR2 sequences are MDHEN and SYDVKM. V lost 7 bases and J lost 1, with 11 bases in between. The CDR3 loop is CASTQVWSNQPQHF. CDR3 DNA sequence: TGTGCCAGCACCCAAGTTTGGAGCAATCAGCCCCAGCATTTT.

The chain combines TRBV9 with TRBJ2-1; 10 nucleotides align to TRBD1. Trimming cost V 3 bases and J 3 bases; bases outside gene matches: 6. The germline V gene has CDR1 SGDLS and CDR2 YYNGEE. The CDR3 length is 16 residues. The chain's CDR3 is CASSAQGQGFYNEQFF. The DNA of the CDR3 is TGTGCCAGCAGCGCCCAGGGACAGGGGTTCTACAATGAGCAGTTCTTC.

This clonotype has a handful of counts. The DNA for the CDR3 is TGTGCCAGCAGTGGTTCGGACACCTACTCTGGGGCCAACGTCCTGACTTTC. Its translation is CASSGSDTYSGANVLTF. The chain carries TRBV6-2 or TRBV6-3 and TRBJ2-6; D is possibly TRBD1 (5 bases). The CDR3 spans 17 residues. V shed 5 bases and J shed 0 bases, with 14 bases lying between them. Germline CDR1 MNHEY, CDR2 SVGEGT.

This clonotype came up a few times. V gene TRBV7-2 combines with J gene TRBJ1-2; TRBD1 matches 10 bases. Germline CDR1 is SGHTA and CDR2 is FQGNSA. J gave up 2 bases and V 6 bases, and 12 bases lay outside the gene matches. This CDR3 contains 17 residues. The CDR3 spells CASSGQGELLGNYGYTF. The CDR3 DNA reads TGTGCCAGCAGTGGACAGGGGGAATTACTAGGAAACTATGGCTACACCTTC.

A few counts support this clonotype. The gene calls are TRBV27 and TRBJ1-2; D is possibly TRBD1 (5 bases). This CDR3 has 14 amino acids. Trimming stripped 5 bases from V and 2 bases from J, with 12 bases between. Germline CDR1 MNHEY, CDR2 SMNVEV (reference sequence). CDR3 nucleotide sequence: TGTGCCAGCAGTCCTGTTTGGGGGAACTATGGCTACACCTTC. As protein: CASSPVWGNYGYTF.

This clonotype was observed many times. The rearrangement uses TRBV7-2 and TRBJ2-5, with TRBD2 matching over 11 bases. The germline gives CDR1 SGHTA, CDR2 FQGNSA. V gave up 6 bases and J gave up 5 bases; unmatched junction bases: 5. The CDR3 is made up of 14 amino acids. The CDR3 region is CASSSGRAGETQYF. DNA of the CDR3: TGTGCCAGCAGTAGCGGGAGGGCCGGTGAGACCCAGTACTTC.

The gene calls are TRBV5-6 and TRBJ1-2, with TRBD1 identical over 8 bases. V was clipped by 5 bases and J by 9 bases; unmatched bases: 9. The CDR3 totals 13 residues. Germline lookup yields CDR1 SGHDT and CDR2 YYEEEE. This chain's CDR3 is CASRRDRGDRYTF. The CDR3 DNA follows: TGTGCCAGCAGACGTGACAGGGGCGATCGCTACACCTTC.

This clonotype was observed a few times. The rearrangement joins TRBV6-5 to TRBJ2-7, with 7 bases lining up with TRBD1. Germline V gene lookup returns CDR1 MNHEY and CDR2 SVGAGI. V shed 4 bases and J 6 bases; nucleotides not matched to a gene: 9. This CDR3 has 14 amino acids. CDR3 sequence (DNA): TGTGCCAGCAGTTCGTCTTACAGGGGAGTCGAGCAGTACTTC. It specifies CASSSSYRGVEQYF.

This clonotype has ten or more counts. The chain is built from TRBV20-1 and TRBJ2-5; 8 bases are a match to TRBD2. This CDR3 spans 13 amino acids. The V gene's germline CDR1 is DFQATT and CDR2 SNEGSKA (reference sequence). The trim removed 5 bases at V and 2 bases at J, leaving 4 bases unmatched. CDR3 residues: CSARLAGQETQYF. The DNA of the CDR3 is TGCAGTGCTCGATTAGCGGGGCAAGAGACCCAGTACTTC.

In this sample, this clonotype turned up many times. The V gene is TRBV7-9, the J gene TRBJ1-1; D not resolved. The CDR3 is 13 residues long. CDR1 is SEHNR, CDR2 FQNEAQ, per germline (reference sequence). Trimming shortened V by 5 bases and J by 3 bases, and 10 bases separated the two germline ends. The CDR3 reads CASSRRSDTEAFF. CDR3 nucleotide sequence: TGTGCCAGCAGCCGACGGTCGGACACTGAAGCTTTCTTT. Using reference TRBV7-9 and TRBJ1-1 for the parts outside the CDR3, the full variable domain is DTGVSQNPRHKITKRGQNVTFRCDPISEHNRLYWYRQTLGQGPEFLTYFQNEAQLEKSRLLSDRFSAERPKGSFSTLEIQRTEQGDSAMYLCASSRRSDTEAFFGQGTRLTVV.

This clonotype has ten or more counts. The chain's CDR3 is CASSERVWVTGELFF. CDR3 coding DNA: TGTGCCAGCAGTGAAAGGGTTTGGGTCACCGGGGAGCTGTTTTTT. V is TRBV6-1 and J is TRBJ2-2; D remains unclear. Trimming pared 2 bases from V and 4 bases from J, leaving 11 bases between. The CDR3 extends over 15 amino acids. Looked up from germline, CDR1 is MNHNS and CDR2 is SASEGT.